One sample yielded the 20 T cell receptor beta chains listed below, sequenced in a study of T-cell reconstitution after alpha-beta-depleted transplantation in children. Preparation of the TCRbeta library involved a method that used unique molecular identifiers. TCRdb reprocessed the PCR reads with MiXCR, giving one entry per CDR3 protein. The sample consists of approximately 800,000 distinct CDR3 sequences, roughly 15% of them appearing once. The material sequenced was PBMCs, mostly from graft donor cells, taken 360 days after TCRalphabeta/CD19-depleted stem cell transplant. Source of these receptors: a male patient aged 5 to 17 who had a stem cell transplant for acute lymphoblastic leukemia, so the T cells may come from the graft donor.

The genes are TRBV4-1 and TRBJ2-7; the D gene is possibly TRBD1 (5 bases). The CDR3 has 15 residues. Trimming pared 1 base from V and 2 bases from J, leaving 12 bases between. CDR1 MGHRA and CDR2 YSYEKL come from the germline V gene. CDR3 nucleotides: TGCGCCAGCAGCCAAGTGGTACAGGAAGCCTACGAGCAGTACTTC. Its protein is CASSQVVQEAYEQYF.

There are a few counts of this clonotype. The chain joins TRBV12-3 or TRBV12-4 to TRBJ2-7, with D perhaps given as TRBD1 or TRBD2 (5 bases each). The V end was cut by 5 bases, the J end by 0 bases, with 20 bases between. The CDR3 contains 17 residues. CDR3 DNA sequence: TGTGCCAGCAGTCCCCCCCGCCGGGACGGAAGCTCCTACGAGCAGTACTTC. This gives the protein CASSPPRRDGSSYEQYF.

V usage is TRBV5-1 and J usage is TRBJ1-1, with 11 bases that match TRBD1. Germline CDR1 reads SGHRS; CDR2 reads YFSETQ. The CDR3 is 14 residues long. The ends lost 3 bases at V and 5 bases at J; junction bases unmatched: 3. CDR3 sequence reads: CASSWGTGGTEAFF. CDR3 nucleotides: TGCGCCAGCAGCTGGGGGACAGGGGGGACTGAAGCTTTCTTT. The variable domain in full, completed from reference TRBV5-1 and TRBJ1-1, reads KAGVTQTPRYLIKTRGQQVTLSCSPISGHRSVSWYQQTPGQGLQFLFEYFSETQRNKGNFPGRFSGRQFSNSRSEMNVSTLELGDSALYLCASSWGTGGTEAFFGQGTRLTVV.

As DNA, the CDR3 is TGTGCCAGCAGCCAGGGGCGGGCCCCCTCCTACGAGCAGTACTTC. It encodes CASSQGRAPSYEQYF. The rearrangement joins TRBV4-2 to TRBJ2-7, with D perhaps assigned TRBD1 or TRBD2 (5 bases each). This CDR3 contains 15 residues. Germline-derived CDR1 and CDR2 are LGHNA and YNFKEQ. Trimming left V 3 bases short and J 0 bases short, with 12 bases between.

The gene calls are TRBV18 and TRBJ2-3; D unresolved. CDR1 and CDR2 (germline): KGHSH, LQKENI. Trimming left V 3 bases short and J 2 bases short, with 6 bases between. The CDR3 loop spans 13 amino acids. The CDR3 is CASSPGITDTQYF. The DNA for the CDR3 is TGTGCCAGCTCACCTGGGATCACAGATACGCAGTATTTT. The variable domain in full, with the rest retrieved from reference TRBV18 and TRBJ2-3, is NAGVMQNPRHLVRRRGQEARLRCSPMKGHSHVYWYRQLPEEGLKFMVYLQKENIIDESGMPKERFSAEFPKEGPSILRIQQVVRGDSAAYFCASSPGITDTQYFGPGTRLTVL.

The V call is TRBV7-8, the J call TRBJ2-1; D is undetermined. V lost 6 bases and J lost 2, with 14 bases in between. There are 15 residues in the CDR3. Germline assignment: CDR1 SGHVS and CDR2 FQNEAQ. CDR3 nucleotides: TGTGCCAGCAGTCATTCAGGCCAGACCTACAATGAGCAGTTCTTC. Translating it yields CASSHSGQTYNEQFF.

In its sample, this clonotype was seen many times. The rearrangement joins TRBV12-3 or TRBV12-4 to TRBJ2-5; TRBD1 agrees at 7 bases. This CDR3 is 13 amino acids long. The trim removed 6 bases at V and 6 bases at J, leaving 7 bases unmatched. As DNA, the CDR3 is TGTGCCAGCAGCCTGACAGGGATAAAGACCCAGTACTTC. This sequence encodes CASSLTGIKTQYF.

The sample holds a few counts of this clonotype. The rearrangement links TRBV20-1 to TRBJ2-1, with D hard to call. This CDR3 has 15 residues. V dropped 8 bases and J dropped 5 bases, with 22 bases sitting between them. Germline CDR1 reads DFQATT; CDR2 reads SNEGSKA (reference sequence). The CDR3 spells CSSLRSRLGDNEQFF. The CDR3 nucleotides read TGCAGTTCCTTACGGTCGAGGCTAGGAGACAATGAGCAGTTCTTC.

In regard to this clonotype: A read error may be the cause here, since a much bigger clone is one base away. The chain is built from TRBV18 and TRBJ1-1; D perhaps matches TRBD1 (5 bases). The CDR3 loop spans 14 amino acids. Germline values: CDR1 KGHSH, CDR2 LQKENI. The DNA of the CDR3 is TGTGCCAGCTTCCGCTTCAAAACGGACACTGAAGTTTTCTTT. Amino acid sequence: CASFRFKTDTEVFF.

This clonotype has a handful of counts. CDR3 residues: CASSSWGAGELFF. The CDR3 region has the DNA TGTGCCAGCAGCTCCTGGGGCGCCGGGGAGCTGTTTTTT. The chain joins TRBV7-9 to TRBJ2-2; TRBD1 might be the D (5 bases). The germline gives CDR1 SEHNR, CDR2 FQNEAQ (reference sequence). V lost 4 bases and J 6 bases, leaving 9 bases between the germline ends. This CDR3 has 13 residues.

About this clonotype itself: The missing conserved phenylalanine or tryptophan at the end of this CDR3 makes a read error likely. The chain couples TRBV5-1 to TRBJ2-5; a possible D gene is TRBD2 (6 bases). V lost 4 bases and J 2 bases, leaving 18 bases between the germline ends. CDR1 is SGHRS, CDR2 YFSETQ, per germline. The CDR3 extends over 16 amino acids. The CDR3 region is CASSHRTGLLQETQYL. The CDR3 region has the DNA TGCGCCAGCAGCCACCGGACTGGACTACTACAAGAGACCCAGTACCTC.

J is TRBJ1-1 and V is TRBV9; D perhaps matches TRBD1 (5 bases). V was trimmed by 6 bases and J by 2 bases, leaving 14 bases between them. The CDR3 is 14 residues long. Germline-derived CDR1 and CDR2 are SGDLS and YYNGEE. The CDR3 sequence: CASTGGNRNTEAFF. CDR3 bases: TGTGCCAGCACTGGGGGGAACAGAAACACTGAAGCTTTCTTT.

The rearrangement uses TRBV5-1 and TRBJ2-7; the match to TRBD2 covers 11 bases. V lost 2 bases and J lost 3; bases outside the gene matches: 7. The CDR3 loop spans 16 amino acids. Germline CDR1 and CDR2: SGHRS and YFSETQ. DNA for the CDR3: TGCGCCAGCAGCTTTGGGACTAGCGGAACTAACTACGAGCAGTACTTC. This translates into CASSFGTSGTNYEQYF. The full variable domain, completed using reference TRBV5-1 and TRBJ2-7, is KAGVTQTPRYLIKTRGQQVTLSCSPISGHRSVSWYQQTPGQGLQFLFEYFSETQRNKGNFPGRFSGRQFSNSRSEMNVSTLELGDSALYLCASSFGTSGTNYEQYFGPGTRLTVT.

This clonotype was counted a few times. The chain has TRBV28 and TRBJ2-1, with 8 bases matching TRBD1. Trimming cost V 6 bases and J 9 bases; bases outside gene matches: 25. Per germline, CDR1 MDHEN and CDR2 SYDVKM. The CDR3 consists of 19 residues. The chain's CDR3 is CASSLPYGQGTGWGGEQFF. The CDR3 nucleotides read TGTGCCAGCAGCCTTCCCTACGGACAGGGAACGGGATGGGGTGGTGAGCAGTTCTTC. The full variable domain, in which reference TRBV28 and TRBJ2-1 provide the parts outside the CDR3, is DVKVTQSSRYLVKRTGEKVFLECVQDMDHENMFWYRQDPGLGLRLIYFSYDVKMKEKGDIPEGYSVSREKKERFSLILESASTNQTSMYLCASSLPYGQGTGWGGEQFFGPGTRLTVL.

The chain joins TRBV7-9 to TRBJ2-7; 11 nucleotides match TRBD2. In germline, CDR1 is SEHNR, CDR2 FQNEAQ (reference sequence). The CDR3 has 15 amino acids. Trimming removed 5 bases from V and 7 bases from J; junction bases left unmatched: 10. The CDR3 spells CASSHILAGEGEQYF. DNA of the CDR3: TGTGCCAGCAGCCATATACTAGCGGGAGAGGGAGAGCAGTACTTC.

The chain recombines TRBV5-1 with TRBJ2-1; D not certain. V lost 3 bases and J 5 bases, leaving 21 bases between the germline ends. Germline V gene lookup returns CDR1 SGHRS and CDR2 YFSETQ. The length of the CDR3 is 17 residues. CDR3 nucleotides: TGCGCCAGCAGCTCGCTTCGCGATCCGAATGTTAACAATGAGCAGTTCTTC. Translated: CASSSLRDPNVNNEQFF. Using reference TRBV5-1 and TRBJ2-1 for the parts outside the CDR3, the full variable domain is KAGVTQTPRYLIKTRGQQVTLSCSPISGHRSVSWYQQTPGQGLQFLFEYFSETQRNKGNFPGRFSGRQFSNSRSEMNVSTLELGDSALYLCASSSLRDPNVNNEQFFGPGTRLTVL.

This clonotype was seen a handful of times. The chain couples TRBV27 to TRBJ2-1, with TRBD2 identical over 15 bases. The J segment lost 12 bases and the V segment lost 4 bases, leaving 4 bases of the junction unmatched. This CDR3 region has 14 residues. Germline V gene sequence: CDR1 MNHEY, CDR2 SMNVEV (reference sequence). The CDR3 sequence: CASSSMGLAGGQFF. DNA for the CDR3: TGTGCCAGCAGTTCGATGGGACTAGCGGGGGGGCAGTTCTTC.

This clonotype was seen a few times. The chain uses TRBV5-4 and TRBJ2-1; tentative D call: TRBD1 (6 bases). The V end was cut by 8 bases, the J end by 1 base, with 25 bases between. CDR3 length equals 18 residues. Per germline, CDR1 SGHNT and CDR2 YYREEE (reference sequence). The CDR3 coding sequence is TGTGCCAGGGGGGCGGGCCGGTTTGAAGGGTGGTCCTACAATGAGCAGTTCTTC. Translating gives CARGAGRFEGWSYNEQFF.

This clonotype was detected only a few times. The gene calls are TRBV30 and TRBJ2-7, with 9 positions matching TRBD1. The ends lost 5 bases at V and 7 bases at J; junction bases unmatched: 15. Germline values: CDR1 GTSNPN, CDR2 SVGIG (reference sequence). CDR3 length: 15 residues. The CDR3 spells CAWQRGGTGLGEQYF. DNA for the CDR3: TGTGCCTGGCAGCGAGGGGGGACAGGGCTTGGGGAGCAGTACTTC.

Ten or more counts support this clonotype. The chain recombines TRBV5-1 with TRBJ2-7, with 10 bases that match TRBD1. Germline trimming cut 0 bases from V and 5 bases from J; bases unmatched to any gene: 11. Germline loops: CDR1 SGHRS, CDR2 YFSETQ. The CDR3 spans 17 residues. CDR3 bases: TGCGCCAGCAGCTTGGGCTGGGACAGGGGTGTTGACCACGAGCAGTACTTC. Its protein is CASSLGWDRGVDHEQYF.